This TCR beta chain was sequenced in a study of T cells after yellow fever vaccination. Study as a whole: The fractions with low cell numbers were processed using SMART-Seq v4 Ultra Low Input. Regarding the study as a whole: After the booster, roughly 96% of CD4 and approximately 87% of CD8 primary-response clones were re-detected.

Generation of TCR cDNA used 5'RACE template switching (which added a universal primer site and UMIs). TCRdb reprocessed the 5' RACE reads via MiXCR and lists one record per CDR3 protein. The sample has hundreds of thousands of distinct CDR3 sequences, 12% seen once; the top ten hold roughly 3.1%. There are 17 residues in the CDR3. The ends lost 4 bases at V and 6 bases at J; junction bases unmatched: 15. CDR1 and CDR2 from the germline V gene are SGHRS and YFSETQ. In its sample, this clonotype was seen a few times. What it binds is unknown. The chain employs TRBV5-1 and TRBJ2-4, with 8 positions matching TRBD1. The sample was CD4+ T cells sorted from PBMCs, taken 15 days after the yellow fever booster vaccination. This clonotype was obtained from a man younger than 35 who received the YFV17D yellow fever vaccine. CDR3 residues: CASSLEWTGTYGNIQYF. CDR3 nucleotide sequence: TGCGCCAGCAGCCTCGAATGGACAGGGACCTACGGAAACATTCAGTACTTC.